The text below deals with one TCR beta chain. This clone was seen only once. The antigen it recognizes is unknown. There are no base qualities to consult, and no much larger clone falls within one base. The data originate from a study of cytomegalovirus exposure and HLA in healthy donors (dated by TCRdb to about 2017). Describing the broader study: An earlier analysis of approximately 640 of the donors reported more than 250 Gb of sequence data and roughly 110 million unique TCR beta sequences from about 200 million T cells. An early release that covered approximately 600 HLA-typed donors contained approximately 300 gigabases of sequencing data and tens of millions of unique TCR sequences. Of the 300 to 400 genotyped donors, approximately 82% fell in the genetic ancestry cluster associated with self-reported Caucasian donors. The aim of the study was to test whether cataloging public T cell receptors could identify signatures of past pathogen exposure. Using immunosequencing, the study profiled T cell repertoires from around 670 subjects and related those repertoires to cytomegalovirus serostatus. In addition to the first cohort of approximately 650 subjects, a separate validation cohort of 120 different subjects was used. The study combined high-throughput TCR immunosequencing, statistical association of individual TCRs with disease status, and machine learning to predict cytomegalovirus infection status. In a later analysis, previously published TCR beta repertoires from 550 to 750 donors were re-analyzed and high-resolution HLA genotyping was added so that TCR occurrence patterns could be studied. Rather than drawing on any new phenotypic data, the later analysis identified candidate immune exposures from TCR beta sequences and the way those sequences occurred across donors. In an earlier analysis of a few hundred of the donors, high-throughput TCR beta sequencing was used to judge whether each TCR beta V gene segment behaved as functional or pseudogenic. Donor age, sex, ethnicity and CMV serostatus were collected together with the repertoire data. In a later genetic analysis, genome-wide SNP genotypes for about three fifths of the roughly 670 donors were used, and that subset was treated as a discovery cohort. All discovery cohort repertoires had been generated using a single sequencing platform. Both class I and class II loci were covered by HLA typing, at four-digit resolution. Typing coverage differed by locus: A, B, C, DRB1 and DQB1 were typed in roughly 620-640 donors, DQA1 in roughly 500, DPA1 in approximately 610, and DPB1 in 400 to 480. Roughly five DR-DQ haplotypes were handled as single units for association and clustering because linkage in the cohort was strong. Across under 500 genotyped donors of the cohort, an average of about 220,000 unique TCR beta nucleotide sequences per donor were sequenced, and around 20% of those sequences were non-productive.

Library prep was done by the immunoSEQ multiplex PCR assay. For the multiplex PCR, a mixture combining 60 forward primers for TCR Vbeta segments and 13 reverse primers for TCR Jbeta segments was used. The CDR3 region of rearranged TCR beta genes was amplified from genomic DNA with a multiplex PCR assay. On the Illumina HiSeq System, the amplified TCR beta libraries were sequenced as 87-base-pair reads. On the study's bioinformatics: In a later analysis, tens of millions of unique TCR beta chains were counted across the roughly 610 repertoires, and roughly 11 million of these chains were shared by at least two donors. To remove PCR and sequencing errors, raw reads were error-corrected and collapsed into unique sequences using a nearest-neighbor algorithm that merged closely related sequences. V, D and J gene segments were assigned by aligning CDR3 sequences to IMGT reference sequences. For a sequence to be retained, a match of at least six nucleotides was required to both a V gene segment and a J gene segment. Rearrangements were called productive when the CDR3 lacked stop codons and stayed in frame with V and J; all others were non-productive. Following IMGT convention, CDR3 was defined as the stretch from the second conserved V-encoded cysteine to the conserved J-encoded phenylalanine. In an earlier analysis of approximately 590 of the donors, sequences lacking an unambiguous match to a single V gene segment were excluded. An earlier analysis of 500 to 600 of the donors classified V segments as functional when productive rearrangements were above 56.7% and as segregating when the standard deviation between donors was above 5%. A statistical classification framework was built to diagnose cytomegalovirus status from the catalog of TCR beta chain sequences. In a later analysis, TCR nucleotide sequences were compared against IMGT/GENE-DB human TR gene sequences so that V and J genes could be assigned. The TCRdist pipeline was used in a later analysis to assign CDR3 sequences and most-parsimonious VDJ recombination scenarios. In a later analysis, each TCR beta chain was defined by its CDR3 amino acid sequence together with its V-gene family, and reads lacking a unique V-gene family were excluded. A later analysis removed 550 to 650 highly shared, low-generation-probability nucleotide sequences to deal with suspected cross-contamination and a sequencing artifact. In a later analysis, a clonal expansion index was calculated for each public chain from normalized within-repertoire ranks of inferred template counts. In a later analysis, generation probabilities were computed using a VDJ recombination model fitted to out-of-frame rearrangements, and the results were checked against IGoR. Hypergeometric tests were used in a later analysis to score TCR-TCR, TCR-HLA and TCR-CMV co-occurrence, with a repertoire-size bias correction applied to the TCR pairs. False discovery rates were estimated in a later analysis by permuting HLA or CMV assignments 20 times. In a later analysis, co-occurring TCRs were grouped using DBSCAN, with TCRdist sequence similarity added in when clustering inside HLA-allele-positive subsets. Co-occurrence clustering excluded repertoires with fewer than 30,000 or more than 120,000 public chains, plus five with anomalous nucleotide sharing. In its TCRdb copy, this immuneACCESS table keeps in-frame sequences only and misses some clones. Where compared with another copy, unresolved V genes explain less than half of these, and the others have no known cause. V, J and clone size derive from that table, while D and trimming were established from the DNA sequence. The sample table holds 55,000 to 80,000 clones, of which less than 75% were seen once. The ten largest clones capture around a quarter of the sample.

Beyond this particular receptor, the publication reports: The earlier analysis of 587 of the donors excluded about 16 rarely observed V segments, including chromosome 9 orphons, because counts were too low. A further reported finding was that TCR beta sequences accurately predicted the HLA-A and HLA-B alleles for most subjects in the first cohort. Correlated functional status among segregating V segments might reflect linkage disequilibrium, but an unknown experimental factor could not be ruled out. Sequencing depth was assumed to be roughly uniform across donors in the presence/absence analyses, though that assumption may not hold. In a later genetic analysis, a missense DCLRE1C variant was associated with V-gene and J-gene trimming of TCR beta chains, and the association was replicated in an independent cohort. Most CMV-associated TCR beta chains appeared to be HLA-restricted in a later analysis, and the HLA associations seemed to be driven largely by CMV exposure. According to the authors, the approach could potentially be generalized to other disease states and immunological phenotypes. Only TCR beta chains were sequenced in this cohort, and the absence of alpha or paired-chain data limited detectable features. A few of the identified cytomegalovirus-associated TCR beta chains were confirmed in vitro to be specific for cytomegalovirus antigens. A cluster of highly shared sequence variants was judged likely to be a technical artifact of the sequencing pipeline. HLA typing was unavailable for some donors at each locus, so association tests used only the typed subset. In a later analysis, TCR association rates were found to vary across HLA loci, with the most associated TCRs seen for DRB1 alleles and the fewest for HLA-C alleles. Specific HLA alleles were associated with 16,951 TCR beta sequences at a false discovery rate of 0.05 in a later analysis. Broadly in line with IMGT annotations, most TCR beta V segments showed up in productive rearrangements about 87% or about 30% of the time in an earlier analysis of about 500 of the donors. Because the 87-base-pair reads could not distinguish some IMGT-functional V segments, including TRBV6-2 and TRBV6-3, those segments were excluded. According to a later genetic analysis, donors in an Asian-associated ancestry cluster had fewer N-insertions in productive TCRs than the approximately 630-donor mean. While some public TCRs were present in many individuals, most TCR sequences turned up only very rarely across donors. The study listed 164 TCR beta chains as associated with cytomegalovirus. The classifier was reported to diagnose cytomegalovirus status with high specificity and sensitivity in both the original and validation cohorts. Strong co-occurrence of HLA alleles, especially DR and DQ, made assigning TCR associations to individual alleles difficult. According to a later analysis, parvovirus B19, influenza, CMV and Epstein-Barr virus appeared linked to several top co-occurrence clusters. In a later analysis, HLA-associated TCR beta chains were found to be more clonally expanded and to have lower generation probabilities than equally common non-associated chains. CMV serostatus was the only immune exposure information available for the cohort.

The cohort consisted of 650 to 850 healthy bone marrow donors. At the time of sampling, every cohort member was nominally healthy, though immune exposures that went unrecorded were likely present. The donor was CMV seropositive and belonged to the group of more than 250 seropositive cohort members. Each donor provided a peripheral blood sample, and peripheral blood mononuclear cells were used for TCR beta sequencing. Genomic DNA was extracted from the blood cell samples with the Qiagen DNeasy Blood Extraction Kit. The CDR3 starts with the cysteine, ends with the phenylalanine, and has 13 residues. Left in the record is the CDR3 DNA by itself, 39 bases read in frame from the first base. The germline V gene provides CDR1 KGHSH and CDR2 LQKENI. The V and J ends are trimmed by 5 bases and 1 base, leaving 8 bases between them.

The chain was built from TRBV18 and TRBJ1-1, with TRBD1 tentatively as D gene (5 bases match). Material for sequencing was PBMCs. The source of this sequence is a man aged 45 to 65 in good health and CMV-seropositive. The encoded CDR3 is CASSSTGNTEAFF. The nucleotide sequence reads TGTGCCAGCTCATCAACAGGGAACACTGAAGCTTTCTTT.